This T cell receptor (beta chain) was observed in a study of blood T cell repertoires in COVID-19 (TCRdb year 2020). General notes on the study: Collaborator samples came from the United States, Italy and Spain and covered acute and convalescent phases of COVID-19. The prospective study material was composed of cDNA or gDNA derived from T cells, B-cell-depleted T cells, or PBMCs. The samples were drawn from the first 160 participants of the ongoing ImmuneRACE study and from roughly 1,300 subjects provided by 6 global collaborators. The dataset comprised deeply sampled blood TCRbeta repertoires from subjects exposed to, actively infected with, or recovered from COVID-19. The repertoires were made available in a free public database intended to serve as a resource for research on the immune response to SARS-CoV-2. HLA class I and class II types, where available, came from metadata supplied by the sample provider rather than from assay-based typing. Nearly every sample came with metadata listing a de-identified subject ID, COVID-19 status, age in years and sex. The investigation overall reported the following: How much clinical and demographic metadata was included differed by source and by participant, and the metadata was provided uncurated.

Each collaborating institution followed its own protocols to collect whole blood in K2EDTA tubes. For TCRbeta analysis, collaborator samples were shipped as frozen whole blood, as isolated PBMCs, or as DNA extracted from either sample type. With regard to this clone: Which antigen it targets is not known. No base qualities exist here, and no much larger clone lies one base off it.

TCRbeta CDR3 regions were amplified from genomic DNA by means of the immunoSEQ Assay, a bias-controlled multiplex PCR. As for the original processing: Within the assay, amplification of reference gene primers was used to estimate how many nucleated cells each sample contained. To quantify the absolute abundance of each unique TCRbeta CDR3 rearrangement, sequence reads were collapsed and filtered. For each sample, productive Simpson clonality was calculated as the square root of Simpson's diversity index across productive rearrangements. As stored in TCRdb, this immuneACCESS dataset retains in-frame rearrangements with V and J assigned. A fraction of the clones does not appear; measured against another copy, unresolved V genes explain less than half of the discrepancy, and the remainder lacks a known reason. That table furnishes V, J and clone size, whereas the DNA furnished D and trimming. Recorded for this sample are some 190,000 clones; around 90% of them occurred a single time. The ten largest clones capture approximately 4.5% of the sample.

What was sequenced was peripheral blood. The source of this sequence is a human donor in a cohort sampled during active COVID-19.

The DNA sequence follows: TGTGCCAGCAGCTTGGGGCGGGAGTTGGCAGATACGCAGTATTTT. Translated, this is CASSLGRELADTQYF. The V and J segments used are TRBV5-8 and TRBJ2-3; 7 bases in between match TRBD2. Reading the germline V gene gives CDR1 SGHTS and CDR2 YDEGEE. The germline V and J ends show losses of 0 bases and 4 bases respectively, and no gene match explains 5 bases of the junction. Including cysteine and phenylalanine, the CDR3 has 15 amino acids. The CDR3 DNA has 45 bases and is translated from base 1.